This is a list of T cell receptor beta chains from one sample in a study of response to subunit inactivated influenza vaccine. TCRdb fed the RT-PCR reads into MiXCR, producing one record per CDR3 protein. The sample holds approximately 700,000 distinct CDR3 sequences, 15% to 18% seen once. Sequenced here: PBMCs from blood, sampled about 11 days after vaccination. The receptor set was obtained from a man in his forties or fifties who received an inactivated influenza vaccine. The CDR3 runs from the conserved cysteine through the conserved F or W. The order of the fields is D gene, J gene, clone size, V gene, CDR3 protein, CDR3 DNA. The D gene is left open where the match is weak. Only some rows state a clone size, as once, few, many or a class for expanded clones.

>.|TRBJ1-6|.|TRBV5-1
CASSLSSKSNSPLHF
TGCGCCAGCAGCTTGTCGTCCAAGTCAAATTCACCCCTCCACTTT
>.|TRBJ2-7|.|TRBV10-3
CAISRDTGSYEQYF
TGTGCCATCAGTAGGGACACCGGCTCCTACGAGCAGTACTTC
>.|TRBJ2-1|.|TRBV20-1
CSARDGSNEQFF
TGCAGTGCTAGGGACGGATCCAATGAGCAGTTCTTC
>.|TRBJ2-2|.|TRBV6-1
CDSQRVPNTGELFF
TGTGACAGCCAACGGGTACCGAACACCGGGGAGCTGTTTTTT
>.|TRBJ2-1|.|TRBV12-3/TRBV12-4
CASSPIDNEQFF
TGTGCCAGCAGTCCTATAGACAATGAGCAGTTCTTC
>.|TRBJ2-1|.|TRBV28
CASSLDFFVDNEQFF
TGTGCCAGCAGTTTAGATTTTTTTGTAGACAATGAGCAGTTCTTC
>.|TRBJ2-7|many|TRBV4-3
CASSQSQGYEQYF
TGCGCCAGCAGCCAGTCCCAGGGCTACGAGCAGTACTTC
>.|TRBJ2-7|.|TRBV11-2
CASSSYRFYEQYF
TGTGCCAGCAGCTCTTACAGATTTTACGAGCAGTACTTC
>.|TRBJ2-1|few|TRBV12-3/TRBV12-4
CASSPGTVRVF
TGTGCCAGCAGTCCCGGGACTGTCCGGGTCTTC
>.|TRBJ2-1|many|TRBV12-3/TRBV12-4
CASRRAGDEQFF
TGTGCCAGCAGGAGAGCAGGGGATGAGCAGTTCTTC
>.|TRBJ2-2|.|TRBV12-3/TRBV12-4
CASSLIATGELFF
TGTGCCAGCAGTTTGATAGCCACCGGGGAGCTGTTTTTT
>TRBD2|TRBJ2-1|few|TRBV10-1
CASSSGTSANEQFF
TGCGCCAGCAGTTCAGGGACTAGCGCAAATGAGCAGTTCTTC
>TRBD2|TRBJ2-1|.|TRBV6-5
CASSYTPAGGDNEQFF
TGTGCCAGCAGTTACACGCCGGCGGGAGGGGACAATGAGCAGTTCTTC
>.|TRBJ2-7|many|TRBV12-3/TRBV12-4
CASSLGSGEQYF
TGTGCCAGCAGTTTAGGCTCGGGGGAGCAGTACTTC
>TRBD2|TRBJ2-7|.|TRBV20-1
CSARDLAGGYEQYF
TGCAGTGCTAGAGATCTAGCGGGAGGGTACGAGCAGTACTTC
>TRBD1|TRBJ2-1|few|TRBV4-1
CASSQVTGGGNEQFF
TGCGCCAGCAGCCAAGTAACAGGGGGTGGCAATGAGCAGTTCTTC
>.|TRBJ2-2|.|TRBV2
CASIGSGQNTGELFF
TGTGCCAGCATCGGAAGCGGGCAGAACACCGGGGAGCTGTTTTTT
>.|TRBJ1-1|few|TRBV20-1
CSARAGHPNTEAFF
TGCAGTGCTAGGGCGGGACATCCGAACACTGAAGCTTTCTTT
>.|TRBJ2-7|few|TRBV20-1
CSASSQDSFYEQYF
TGCAGTGCTTCCTCCCAGGACAGCTTCTACGAGCAGTACTTC
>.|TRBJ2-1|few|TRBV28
CASSLLAFESYNEQFF
TGTGCCAGCAGTTTATTGGCGTTTGAATCCTACAATGAGCAGTTCTTC
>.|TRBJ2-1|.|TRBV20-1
CSARPPLSGRNEQFF
TGCAGTGCTAGACCTCCCCTCAGCGGGCGAAATGAGCAGTTCTTC
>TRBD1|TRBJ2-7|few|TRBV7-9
CASSPWQGANEQYF
TGTGCCAGCAGCCCATGGCAGGGGGCTAACGAGCAGTACTTC
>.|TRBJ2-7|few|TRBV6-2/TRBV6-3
CASREDGGRNEQYF
TGTGCCAGCAGAGAGGACGGGGGTCGGAACGAGCAGTACTTC